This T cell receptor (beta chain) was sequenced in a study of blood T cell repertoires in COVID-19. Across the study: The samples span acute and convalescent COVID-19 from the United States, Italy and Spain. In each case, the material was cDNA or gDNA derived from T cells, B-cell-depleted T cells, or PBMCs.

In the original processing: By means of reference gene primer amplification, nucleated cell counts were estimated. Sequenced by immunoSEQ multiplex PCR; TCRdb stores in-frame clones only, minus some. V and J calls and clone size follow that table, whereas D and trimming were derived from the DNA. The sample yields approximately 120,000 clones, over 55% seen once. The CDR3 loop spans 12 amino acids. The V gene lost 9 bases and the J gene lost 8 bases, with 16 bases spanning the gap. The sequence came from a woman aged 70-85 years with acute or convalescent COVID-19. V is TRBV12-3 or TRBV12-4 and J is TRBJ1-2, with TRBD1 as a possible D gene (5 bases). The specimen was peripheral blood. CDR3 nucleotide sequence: TGTGCCAGTGGCAGGGCGAGGACGGGCTACACCTTC. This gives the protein CASGRARTGYTF.